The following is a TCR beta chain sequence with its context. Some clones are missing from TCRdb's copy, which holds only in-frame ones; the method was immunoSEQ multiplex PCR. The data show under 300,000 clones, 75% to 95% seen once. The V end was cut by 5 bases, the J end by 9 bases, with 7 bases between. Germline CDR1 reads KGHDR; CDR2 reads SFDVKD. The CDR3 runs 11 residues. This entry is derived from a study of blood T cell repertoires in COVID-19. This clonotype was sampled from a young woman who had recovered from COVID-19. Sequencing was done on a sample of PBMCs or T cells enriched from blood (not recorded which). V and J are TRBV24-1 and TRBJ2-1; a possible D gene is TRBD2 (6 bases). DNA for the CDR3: TGTGCCACCAGTGTGGGGGGTGAGCAGTTCTTC. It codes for CATSVGGEQFF.